The 21 T cell receptor beta chains below come from one sample, sequenced in a study of PD-1 blockade in classical Hodgkin lymphoma. Libraries were prepared by immunoSEQ multiplex PCR; TCRdb keeps only in-frame clonotypes and omits some of them. The sample includes over 85,000 clones, more than 85% of them seen just once. Sample time point: cycle 4 day 1 (C4D1), after five to seven weeks of nivolumab. All patients relapsed after autologous stem cell transplantation, and brentuximab vedotin exposure varied. Sequences were derived from peripheral blood mononuclear cells (PBMCs), sampled before the fourth cycle of nivolumab. These receptors came from a human donor with classical Hodgkin lymphoma.

This chain links TRBV27 with TRBJ1-2; TRBD1 aligns across 7 bases. Looked up from germline, CDR1 is MNHEY and CDR2 is SMNVEV (reference sequence). The ends lost 2 bases at V and 2 bases at J; junction bases unmatched: 5. The CDR3 sequence is 15 residues long. CDR3 residues: CASSLVPTGNYGYTF. The CDR3 DNA reads TGTGCCAGCAGTTTAGTCCCGACAGGGAACTATGGCTACACCTTC.

The gene calls are TRBV7-9 and TRBJ2-1, with D maybe TRBD1 (7 bases). V lost 1 base to trimming and J lost 5 bases, with 15 bases between them. CDR3 length equals 16 residues. CDR1 and CDR2 (germline): SEHNR, FQNEAQ (reference sequence). The CDR3 bases are TGTGCCAGCAGCTTAGGTGACAGGGAGGTCGACAATGAGCAGTTCTTC. Its protein product is CASSLGDREVDNEQFF.

The chain carries TRBV10-3 and TRBJ2-5, with no clear D. This CDR3 comprises 11 residues. The germline V and J ends were trimmed by 2 bases and 5 bases, with 3 bases remaining between them. Per germline, CDR1 ENHRY and CDR2 SYGVKD. The CDR3, as DNA: TGTGCCATCAGTGAGGGGGAGACCCAGTACTTC. Translating it yields CAISEGETQYF.

This sequence joins TRBV30 and TRBJ2-3; 7 nucleotides agree with TRBD1. The CDR3 contains 15 residues. Germline V CDR1 and CDR2: GTSNPN, SVGIG (reference sequence). V gave up 2 bases and J gave up 8 bases; unmatched junction bases: 13. CDR3 region: CAWSTYDRVYVTQYF. Written as DNA, the CDR3 is TGTGCCTGGAGTACCTACGACAGGGTTTACGTTACGCAGTATTTT.

The gene calls are TRBV7-2 and TRBJ1-5; 10 nucleotides align to TRBD1. The junction had 11 bases not matched to a gene; V was cut back by 4 bases and J by 5 bases. The CDR3 is 17 amino acids. CDR1 and CDR2 from the germline V gene are SGHTA and FQGNSA. The CDR3 region is CASSSPDGQGEYQPQHF. As DNA, the CDR3 is TGTGCCAGCAGCTCACCGGACGGACAGGGGGAGTATCAGCCCCAGCATTTT. The full variable domain, its missing parts supplied by reference TRBV7-2 and TRBJ1-5, is GAGVSQSPSNKVTEKGKDVELRCDPISGHTALYWYRQSLGQGLEFLIYFQGNSAPDKSGLPSDRFSAERTGGSVSTLTIQRTQQEDSAVYLCASSSPDGQGEYQPQHFGDGTRLSIL.

As to this clone: The same CDR3 can be traced to other DNA sequences in this sample. The chain joins TRBV27 to TRBJ2-7; D not resolved. Germline CDR1 and CDR2: MNHEY and SMNVEV (reference sequence). Trimming shortened V by 3 bases and J by 1 base, and 7 bases separated the two germline ends. The CDR3 is 13 amino acids. CDR3 in DNA: TGTGCCAGCAGTTTTGGTGGTTCCTACGAGCAGTACTTC. This sequence encodes CASSFGGSYEQYF.

The chain combines TRBV27 with TRBJ2-2; TRBD2 is a possible D gene (6 bases). This CDR3 comprises 14 residues. V lost 3 bases to trimming and J lost 2 bases, with 7 bases between them. The germline gives CDR1 MNHEY, CDR2 SMNVEV (reference sequence). The CDR3 is CASSFGLNTGELFF. In nucleotides, the CDR3 is TGTGCCAGCAGTTTCGGACTAAACACCGGGGAGCTGTTTTTT.

This clone was observed a single time. Compared with germline, one end of the junction differs, possibly owing to a read error. This chain links TRBV11-3 with TRBJ2-7; 7 bases match TRBD1. The length of the CDR3 is 13 residues. Germline lookup yields CDR1 SGHNT and CDR2 YENEEA. The CDR3 DNA sequence: TGTGCCAGCAGTTTAGACAGGGCCTACGAGCAGTACTTC. This sequence encodes CASSLDRAYEQYF.

The V call is TRBV27, the J call TRBJ2-7; 11 nucleotides line up with TRBD2. Trimming took 10 bases from V and 3 from J; bases not matched to a gene: 5. This CDR3 contains 13 residues. Germline assignment: CDR1 MNHEY and CDR2 SMNVEV (reference sequence). The CDR3 is CATRLAGRYEQYF. As DNA, the CDR3 is TGTGCCACCAGACTAGCGGGACGCTACGAGCAGTACTTC.

Concerning this clone itself: Other DNA sequences within the sample encode an identical CDR3. This chain uses TRBV18 with TRBJ2-5, with D hard to call. The CDR3 loop spans 12 amino acids. Trimming removed 2 bases at V and 4 bases at J, with 5 bases between. Per the germline V gene, CDR1 is KGHSH and CDR2 is LQKENI. The CDR3 coding sequence is TGTGCCAGCTCACCAGGGCGAGAGACCCAGTACTTC. As protein: CASSPGRETQYF.

This clone was seen once. CDR3 in amino acids: CASSSGVADTQYF. In DNA, the CDR3 is TGTGCCAGTAGTTCGGGAGTTGCTGATACGCAGTATTTT. The chain employs TRBV19 and TRBJ2-3; D possibly corresponds to TRBD2 (6 bases). This CDR3 contains 13 residues. Per the germline V gene, CDR1 is LNHDA and CDR2 is SQIVND (reference sequence). Trimming took 5 bases from V and 6 from J, leaving 12 bases between them. The entire variable domain, with the rest obtained from reference TRBV19 and TRBJ2-3, is as follows: DGGITQSPKYLFRKEGQNVTLSCEQNLNHDAMYWYRQDPGQGLRLIYYSQIVNDFQKGDIAEGYSVSREKKESFPLTVTSAQKNPTAFYLCASSSGVADTQYFGPGTRLTVL.

The chain is built from TRBV21-1 and TRBJ2-5; TRBD2 is taken as the D call from the table, unchecked against the DNA. TRBV21-1 is a listed pseudogene. The CDR3 contains 15 residues. The CDR3, as DNA: TGTGCCAGCAGCAAAGCGGCCCTAGGCCAGGAGACCCAGTACTTC. It translates to CASSKAALGQETQYF.

This clone was found once. The chain is built from TRBV6-1 and TRBJ2-7, with 7 bases fitting TRBD2. V dropped 0 bases and J dropped 4; count of bases not matched to a gene: 9. Germline assignment: CDR1 MNHNS and CDR2 SASEGT. The length of the CDR3 is 16 residues. The CDR3 DNA follows: TGTGCCAGCAGTGAAGCGGGGACTACGGCTGGGTACGAGCAGTACTTC. Translated, it gives CASSEAGTTAGYEQYF.

This chain connects TRBV2 to TRBJ1-4; maybe TRBD1 (5 bases). V dropped 2 bases and J dropped 12 bases, with 13 bases sitting between them. Germline assignment: CDR1 SNHLY and CDR2 FYNNEI. The CDR3 loop spans 13 amino acids. CDR3 DNA sequence: TGTGCCAGCAGTGAAACGCGGTGGGGGGAACTGTTTTTT. This translates into CASSETRWGELFF.

The chain employs TRBV19 and TRBJ2-1; D might be TRBD2 (5 bases). The CDR3 runs 14 residues. CDR1 and CDR2 (germline): LNHDA, SQIVND (reference sequence). Trimming removed 1 base at V and 9 bases at J, with 13 bases between. For the CDR3, the DNA is TGTGCCAGTAGTATAGCGCCCCCCAGCGGTGAGCAGTTCTTC. As protein: CASSIAPPSGEQFF.

This clone was observed a single time. The chain has TRBV7-2 and TRBJ1-4, with D hard to call. V gave up 5 bases and J gave up 8 bases, with 12 bases separating them. The CDR3 runs 13 residues. From germline, CDR1 is SGHTA and CDR2 FQGNSA. CDR3 residues: CASSVPGREKLFF. The CDR3 DNA reads as TGTGCCAGCAGCGTTCCCGGAAGAGAAAAACTGTTTTTT.

The chain recombines TRBV11-2 with TRBJ1-2; no clear D. This CDR3 region has 13 residues. V lost 6 bases and J lost 4, with 12 bases in between. The germline V gene encodes CDR1 SGHAT and CDR2 FQNNGV. CDR3 DNA: TGTGCCAGCAGAAGGAGGGCCCCCTATGGCTACACCTTC. This gives the protein CASRRRAPYGYTF.

The gene calls are TRBV6-1 and TRBJ2-1, with no clear D. The CDR3 loop spans 11 amino acids. Germline values: CDR1 MNHNS, CDR2 SASEGT. V lost 5 bases, J lost 10 bases, and 9 bases lay in between. CDR3 bases: TGTGCCAGCAGTCGAGCTTACGAGCAGTTCTTC. Translated: CASSRAYEQFF.

This sequence joins TRBV5-6 and TRBJ2-7, with 7 bases fitting TRBD2. This CDR3 comprises 14 residues. V shed 1 base and J 7 bases; nucleotides not matched to a gene: 8. Germline loops: CDR1 SGHDT, CDR2 YYEEEE. The CDR3 loop reads CASSLPGGAGEQYF. The CDR3, as DNA: TGTGCCAGCAGCTTGCCCGGGGGAGCGGGGGAGCAGTACTTC.

V is TRBV7-8 and J is TRBJ2-2; tentatively, D is TRBD1 (8 bases). The V and J ends lost 1 base and 7 bases respectively, with 16 bases between them. The CDR3 covers 16 residues. Germline V gene data show CDR1 as SGHVS and CDR2 as FQNEAQ. CDR3 residues: CASSLERTGRDGELFF. CDR3 nucleotides: TGTGCCAGCAGCTTAGAAAGGACAGGGAGGGACGGGGAGCTGTTTTTT.

This rearrangement joins TRBV2 to TRBJ1-2; no firm D call. Germline CDR1 is SNHLY and CDR2 is FYNNEI. CDR3 length equals 11 residues. Trimming took off 7 bases at V and 6 bases at J, with 9 bases between the two ends. CDR3 loop: CASNRRHGYTF. The CDR3 region has the DNA TGTGCCAGCAATAGACGTCATGGCTACACCTTC. Drawing the rest from reference TRBV2 and TRBJ1-2, the complete variable domain is EPEVTQTPSHQVTQMGQEVILRCVPISNHLYFYWYRQILGQKVEFLVSFYNNEISEKSEIFDDQFSVERPDGSNFTLKIRSTKLEDSAMYFCASNRRHGYTFGSGTRLTVV.